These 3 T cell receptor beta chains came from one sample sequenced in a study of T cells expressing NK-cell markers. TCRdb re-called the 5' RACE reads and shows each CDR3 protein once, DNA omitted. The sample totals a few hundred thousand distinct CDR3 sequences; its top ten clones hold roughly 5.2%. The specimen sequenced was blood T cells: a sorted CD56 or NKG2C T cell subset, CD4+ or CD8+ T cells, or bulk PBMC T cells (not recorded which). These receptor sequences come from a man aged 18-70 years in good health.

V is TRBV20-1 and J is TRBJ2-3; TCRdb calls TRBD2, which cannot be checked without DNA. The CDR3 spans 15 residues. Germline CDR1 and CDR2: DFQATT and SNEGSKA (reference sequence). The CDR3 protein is CSAPLPGGATDTQYF.

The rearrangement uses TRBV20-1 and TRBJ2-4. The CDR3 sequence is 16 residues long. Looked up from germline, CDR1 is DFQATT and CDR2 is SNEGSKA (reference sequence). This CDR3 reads CSARGGTLLAKNIQYF.

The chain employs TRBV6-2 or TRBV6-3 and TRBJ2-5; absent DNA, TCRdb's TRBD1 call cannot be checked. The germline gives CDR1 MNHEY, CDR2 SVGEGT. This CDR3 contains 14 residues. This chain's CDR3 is CASSSQGAWETQYF.